A single sample is the source of the 26 T cell receptor beta chains below, sequenced in a study of early stage breast cancer tumors. The protocol was immunoSEQ multiplex PCR, while the TCRdb copy is restricted to in-frame clones and leaves out a portion. This table holds tens of thousands of clones, about 90% found once. The specimen was blood. The receptors here all came from an older person with breast cancer.

This chain joins TRBV5-1 and TRBJ1-1; 8 bases are a match to TRBD1. V was clipped by 4 bases and J by 1 base; unmatched bases: 6. Germline V gene data show CDR1 as SGHRS and CDR2 as YFSETQ. CDR3 size: 15 residues. CDR3 nucleotide sequence: TGCGCCAGCAGCCCGACGACAGGGGCGAACACTGAAGCTTTCTTT. Encoded protein: CASSPTTGANTEAFF.

The chain is built from TRBV7-9 and TRBJ1-3; D not certain. The CDR3 is 14 amino acids. Germline V gives CDR1 SEHNR, CDR2 FQNEAQ (reference sequence). Trimming removed 3 bases at V and 0 bases at J, with 6 bases between. DNA for the CDR3: TGTGCCAGCAGCTTCGACAACTCTGGAAACACCATATATTTT. Residues: CASSFDNSGNTIYF.

V gene TRBV9 combines with J gene TRBJ2-7; 7 bases match TRBD1. Germline trimming cut 4 bases from V and 2 bases from J; bases unmatched to any gene: 6. The length of the CDR3 is 14 residues. In germline, CDR1 is SGDLS, CDR2 YYNGEE. The CDR3 sequence is CASSPTGQPYEQYF. The CDR3 nucleotides are TGTGCCAGCAGCCCAACGGGACAGCCCTACGAGCAGTACTTC.

The chain links TRBV9 to TRBJ1-1; D is perhaps TRBD1 (5 bases). The CDR3 sequence is 13 residues long. Trimming shortened V by 4 bases and J by 7 bases, and 14 bases separated the two germline ends. In germline, CDR1 is SGDLS, CDR2 YYNGEE. In DNA, the CDR3 is TGTGCCAGCAGCTATAGACTGGGGGGTGAAGCTTTCTTT. Translation gives CASSYRLGGEAFF.

This clone was counted a single time. V usage is TRBV19 and J usage is TRBJ2-2, with 7 positions matching TRBD2. Germline trimming cut 9 bases from V and 4 bases from J; bases unmatched to any gene: 11. This CDR3 has 15 residues. Germline V gene lookup returns CDR1 LNHDA and CDR2 SQIVND (reference sequence). CDR3 nucleotides: TGTGCCAGCAACCCTTGGGAGGGGAGCACCGGGGAGCTGTTTTTT. Its translation is CASNPWEGSTGELFF.

Only one count was recorded for this clone. This chain links TRBV6-1 with TRBJ2-1; 8 bases agree with TRBD1. The V gene end was trimmed by 3 bases and the J gene end by 8 bases; junction bases not matched to a gene: 6. In germline, CDR1 is MNHNS, CDR2 SASEGT. CDR3 size: 14 residues. CDR3 DNA: TGTGCCAGCAGTGAGCAGGACAGGGCTGATGAGCAGTTCTTC. Its protein product is CASSEQDRADEQFF.

V usage is TRBV5-4 and J usage is TRBJ1-1; D might be TRBD1 (5 bases). V was shortened by 4 bases and J by 1 base, with 20 bases between the two germline ends. The CDR3 is made up of 17 amino acids. Germline V lookup: CDR1 SGHNT, CDR2 YYREEE (reference sequence). The CDR3 sequence is CASSRAPQGGSNTEAFF. For the CDR3, the DNA is TGTGCCAGCAGCAGGGCCCCGCAGGGAGGGTCGAACACTGAAGCTTTCTTT. Variable domain in full (rest from reference TRBV5-4 and TRBJ1-1): ETGVTQSPTHLIKTRGQQVTLRCSSQSGHNTVSWYQQALGQGPQFIFQYYREEENGRGNFPPRFSGLQFPNYSSELNVNALELDDSALYLCASSRAPQGGSNTEAFFGQGTRLTVV.

This clone occurred a few times. The V gene is TRBV6-5, the J gene TRBJ1-1; possibly TRBD1 for D (6 bases). Trimming pared 0 bases from V and 6 bases from J, leaving 11 bases between. The germline gives CDR1 MNHEY, CDR2 SVGAGI. The CDR3 extends over 14 amino acids. The CDR3 DNA reads TGTGCCAGCAGTTACTCGACGACAGGTTCTGAAGCTTTCTTT. Translation: CASSYSTTGSEAFF.

This clone was seen only a few times. The chain carries TRBV6-6 and TRBJ2-7, with TRBD2 as a possible D gene (6 bases). The CDR3 is 13 residues long. Per the germline V gene, CDR1 is MNHNY and CDR2 is SVGAGI (reference sequence). Between the trimmed V and J ends, which lost 7 bases and 0 bases, there was a span of 10 bases. In DNA, the CDR3 is TGTGCCAGCATGGACGGGAGCTCCTACGAGCAGTACTTC. Amino acids: CASMDGSSYEQYF.

The gene calls are TRBV10-3 and TRBJ2-7; TRBD2 matches at 9 bases. This CDR3 contains 16 residues. CDR1 and CDR2 (germline): ENHRY, SYGVKD. Losses at the gene ends were 10 bases for V and 0 bases for J; bases not matched to a gene: 13. DNA for the CDR3: TGTGCCACTTGGGACAGTGCGGGAGGGCCCTCCTACGAGCAGTACTTC. It is translated as CATWDSAGGPSYEQYF.

This clone has a handful of counts. The chain links TRBV10-2 to TRBJ1-2; D unclear. Germline-derived CDR1 and CDR2 are WSHSY and SAAADI. Trimming pared 5 bases from V and 3 bases from J, leaving 13 bases between. The CDR3 length is 14 residues. The CDR3 DNA follows: TGCGCCAGCAGTTCTACCAAAAGAGACTATGGCTACACCTTC. Translation gives CASSSTKRDYGYTF.

This chain connects TRBV2 to TRBJ2-7; TRBD1 agrees at 10 bases. This CDR3 is 14 amino acids long. Germline CDR1 and CDR2: SNHLY and FYNNEI. Trimming removed 9 bases from V and 4 bases from J; junction bases left unmatched: 9. CDR3 bases: TGTGCCAGTGCACCGGGACAGGGGATATACGAGCAGTACTTC. Protein: CASAPGQGIYEQYF.

The V gene is TRBV11-3, the J gene TRBJ2-3; 7 bases fit TRBD2. J lost 4 bases, V lost 3 bases, and 4 bases had no gene match. Per germline, CDR1 SGHNT and CDR2 YENEEA. The CDR3 spans 14 residues. CDR3 bases: TGTGCCAGCAGCTTGCGGGAGAGGGCAGATACGCAGTATTTT. Encoded protein: CASSLRERADTQYF. The full variable domain, in which reference TRBV11-3 and TRBJ2-3 provide the parts outside the CDR3, is EAGVVQSPRYKIIEKKQPVAFWCNPISGHNTLYWYLQNLGQGPELLIRYENEEAVDDSQLPKDRFSAERLKGVDSTLKIQPAELGDSAVYLCASSLRERADTQYFGPGTRLTVL.

This chain connects TRBV19 to TRBJ2-3; the match to TRBD2 covers 8 bases. The CDR3 extends over 19 amino acids. Germline CDR1 is LNHDA and CDR2 is SQIVND (reference sequence). Germline trimming cut 5 bases from V and 5 bases from J; bases unmatched to any gene: 21. CDR3 in amino acids: CASSGPTDSGAVGIDTQYF. The CDR3, as DNA: TGTGCCAGTAGTGGGCCAACAGATAGCGGGGCGGTGGGGATAGATACGCAGTATTTT.

This clone came up a few times. V usage is TRBV28 and J usage is TRBJ1-6, with 9 nucleotides matching TRBD1. Unmatched junction bases numbered 7, after V lost 6 bases and J lost 10 bases. This CDR3 has 14 amino acids. Germline CDR1 MDHEN, CDR2 SYDVKM. CDR3 in DNA: TGTGCCAGCAGACCAGGGACAGGGCGATCACCCCTCCACTTT. It specifies CASRPGTGRSPLHF.

The V gene is TRBV30, the J gene TRBJ1-5; no clear D. This CDR3 comprises 13 residues. The V end lost 0 bases, the J end lost 5 bases, and 8 bases lay between the germline ends. Germline values: CDR1 GTSNPN, CDR2 SVGIG (reference sequence). CDR3: CAWSVQGDQPQHF. The CDR3 nucleotides read TGTGCCTGGAGTGTACAAGGAGATCAGCCCCAGCATTTT. Full variable domain (outside the CDR3, taken from reference TRBV30 and TRBJ1-5): SQTIHQWPATLVQPVGSPLSLECTVEGTSNPNLYWYRQAAGRGLQLLFYSVGIGQISSEVPQNLSASRPQDRQFILSSKKLLLSDSGFYLCAWSVQGDQPQHFGDGTRLSIL.

This rearrangement joins TRBV29-1 to TRBJ2-5; D is ambiguous. The germline V gene encodes CDR1 SQVTM and CDR2 ANQGSEA. The CDR3 sequence is 14 residues long. V lost 6 bases, J lost 2 bases, and 16 bases lay in between. As DNA, the CDR3 is TGCAGCGTCGCACCATTCAACGGGCAAGAGACCCAGTACTTC. It is translated as CSVAPFNGQETQYF.

This CDR3 reads CASSYGGRSYNEQFF. DNA of the CDR3: TGTGCCAGCAGTTACGGAGGGAGATCCTACAATGAGCAGTTCTTC. This chain uses TRBV6-5 with TRBJ2-1, with D possibly TRBD2 on 6 matching bases. Germline assignment: CDR1 MNHEY and CDR2 SVGAGI. The CDR3 extends over 15 amino acids. Deletions cut 2 bases from V and 1 base from J, with 9 bases between.

This sequence joins TRBV21-1 and TRBJ1-5; the DNA was not used to check the table's D call, TRBD1. TRBV21-1 is noted as a pseudogene. This CDR3 contains 17 residues. Written as DNA, the CDR3 is TGTGCCAGCAGCAAGGAGGCCGGACAGCCCTCCAATCAGCCCCAGCATTTT. It translates to CASSKEAGQPSNQPQHF.

The V gene is TRBV6-6, the J gene TRBJ1-1, with TRBD1 as a possible D gene (5 bases). CDR3 length equals 13 residues. The V gene's germline CDR1 is MNHNY and CDR2 SVGAGI (reference sequence). V lost 4 bases to trimming and J lost 5 bases, with 11 bases between them. The CDR3 nucleotides are TGTGCCAGCAGTTTCAGGGATATTACTGAAGCTTTCTTT. Encoded protein: CASSFRDITEAFF.

The rearrangement uses TRBV11-3 and TRBJ2-1; 9 nucleotides match TRBD1. This CDR3 has 14 amino acids. The V gene's germline CDR1 is SGHNT and CDR2 YENEEA. Unmatched junction bases numbered 8, after V lost 5 bases and J lost 9 bases. This CDR3 reads CASSPRTGAGEQFF. CDR3 sequence (DNA): TGTGCCAGCAGCCCACGGACAGGGGCGGGTGAGCAGTTCTTC.

The genes are TRBV30 and TRBJ1-2, with D maybe TRBD1 (6 bases). The CDR3 consists of 15 residues. Trimming removed 0 bases at V and 0 bases at J, with 11 bases between. The germline V gene encodes CDR1 GTSNPN and CDR2 SVGIG (reference sequence). The CDR3 nucleotides read TGTGCCTGGAGTGTTACAGGGTCCCCTAACTATGGCTACACCTTC. The encoded protein is CAWSVTGSPNYGYTF.

The gene calls are TRBV30 and TRBJ1-3, with no clear D. The germline CDR1 and CDR2 sequences are GTSNPN and SVGIG (reference sequence). The CDR3 extends over 14 amino acids. Trimming shortened V by 6 bases and J by 0 bases, and 12 bases separated the two germline ends. CDR3 sequence (DNA): TGTGCCTGCGAACAGATCTTCTCTGGAAACACCATATATTTT. Its translation: CACEQIFSGNTIYF.

The chain uses TRBV7-8 and TRBJ1-1, with D hard to call. Trimming stripped 1 base from V and 1 base from J, with 4 bases between. Germline CDR1 and CDR2: SGHVS and FQNEAQ. This CDR3 region has 13 residues. The CDR3 coding sequence is TGTGCCAGCAGCTTAGTCGGGAACACTGAAGCTTTCTTT. Translating it yields CASSLVGNTEAFF.

The chain recombines TRBV10-3 with TRBJ1-4; 7 positions match TRBD1. The V segment lost 6 bases and the J segment 4 bases; nucleotides outside the gene matches: 5. Germline values: CDR1 ENHRY, CDR2 SYGVKD. The CDR3 runs to 14 residues. This CDR3 reads CAISVGQSNEKLFF. The CDR3 DNA is TGTGCCATCAGCGTGGGACAGAGTAATGAAAAACTGTTTTTT.

This chain uses TRBV28 with TRBJ2-7, with 13 bases matching TRBD2. The length of the CDR3 is 15 residues. V shed 6 bases and J 4 bases; nucleotides not matched to a gene: 6. Germline-derived CDR1 and CDR2 are MDHEN and SYDVKM. The CDR3: CASRKGLAGKYEQYF. CDR3 nucleotides: TGTGCCAGCAGAAAGGGACTAGCGGGAAAGTACGAGCAGTACTTC.